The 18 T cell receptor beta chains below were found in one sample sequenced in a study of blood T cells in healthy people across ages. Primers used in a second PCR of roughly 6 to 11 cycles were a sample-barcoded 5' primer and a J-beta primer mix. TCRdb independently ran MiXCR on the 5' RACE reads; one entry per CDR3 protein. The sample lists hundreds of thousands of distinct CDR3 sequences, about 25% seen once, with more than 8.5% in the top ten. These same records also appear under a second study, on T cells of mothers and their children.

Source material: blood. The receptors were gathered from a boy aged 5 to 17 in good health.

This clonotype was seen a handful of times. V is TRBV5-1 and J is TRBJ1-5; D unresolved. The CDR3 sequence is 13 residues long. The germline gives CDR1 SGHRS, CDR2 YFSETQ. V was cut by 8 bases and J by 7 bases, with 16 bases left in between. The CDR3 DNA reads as TGCGCCAGGCCCGGACGGTCTCGACAGCCCCAGCATTTT. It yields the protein CARPGRSRQPQHF.

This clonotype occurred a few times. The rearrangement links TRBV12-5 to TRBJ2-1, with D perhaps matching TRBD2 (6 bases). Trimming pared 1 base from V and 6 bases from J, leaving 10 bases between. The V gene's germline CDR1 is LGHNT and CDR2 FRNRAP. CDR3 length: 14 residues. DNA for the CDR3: TGTGCTAGTGGTTTGGCGACTAGTTTCAATGAGCAGTTCTTC. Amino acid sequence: CASGLATSFNEQFF.

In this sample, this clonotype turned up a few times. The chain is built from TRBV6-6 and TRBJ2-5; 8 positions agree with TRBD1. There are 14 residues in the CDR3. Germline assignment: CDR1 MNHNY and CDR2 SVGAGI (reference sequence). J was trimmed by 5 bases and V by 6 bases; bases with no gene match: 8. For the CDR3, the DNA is TGTGCCAGCAGAAGCAGGACAGGGAGGGAGACCCAGTACTTC. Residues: CASRSRTGRETQYF.

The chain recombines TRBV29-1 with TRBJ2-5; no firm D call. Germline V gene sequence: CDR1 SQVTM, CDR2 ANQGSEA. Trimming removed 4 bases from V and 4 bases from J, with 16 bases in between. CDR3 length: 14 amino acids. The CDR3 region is CSVGDLPLGETQYF. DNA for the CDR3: TGCAGCGTTGGAGACCTTCCCCTAGGAGAGACCCAGTACTTC.

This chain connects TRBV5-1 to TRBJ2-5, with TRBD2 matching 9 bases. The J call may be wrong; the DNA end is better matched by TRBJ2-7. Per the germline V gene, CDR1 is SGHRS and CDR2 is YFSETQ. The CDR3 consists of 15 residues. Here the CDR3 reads CASSLYLAGSYEQYF. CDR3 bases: TGCGCCAGCAGCTTGTATCTAGCGGGGTCCTACGAGCAGTACTTC.

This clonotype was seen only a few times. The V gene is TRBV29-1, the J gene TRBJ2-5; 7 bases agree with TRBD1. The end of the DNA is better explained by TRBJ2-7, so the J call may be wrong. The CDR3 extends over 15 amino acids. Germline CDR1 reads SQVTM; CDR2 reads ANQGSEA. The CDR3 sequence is CSVEGTGAGTYEQYF. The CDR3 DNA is TGCAGCGTTGAAGGGACAGGAGCAGGCACCTACGAGCAGTACTTC.

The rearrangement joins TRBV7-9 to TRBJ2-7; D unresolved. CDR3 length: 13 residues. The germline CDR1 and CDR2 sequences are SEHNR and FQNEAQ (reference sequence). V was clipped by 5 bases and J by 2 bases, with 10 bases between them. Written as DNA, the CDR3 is TGTGCCAGCAGCCCCCCGGATCCCTACGAGCAGTACTTC. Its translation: CASSPPDPYEQYF.

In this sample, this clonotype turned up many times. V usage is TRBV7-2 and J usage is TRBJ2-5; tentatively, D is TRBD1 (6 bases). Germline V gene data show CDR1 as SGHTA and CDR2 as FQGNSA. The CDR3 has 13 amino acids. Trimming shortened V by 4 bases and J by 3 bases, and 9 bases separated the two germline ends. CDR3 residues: CASSWTAKETQYF. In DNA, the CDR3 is TGTGCCAGCAGCTGGACAGCAAAAGAGACCCAGTACTTC.

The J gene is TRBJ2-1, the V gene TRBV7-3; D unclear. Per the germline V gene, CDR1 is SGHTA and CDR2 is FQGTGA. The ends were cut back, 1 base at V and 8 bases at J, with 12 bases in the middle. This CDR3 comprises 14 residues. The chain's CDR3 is CASSLKAGLDEQFF. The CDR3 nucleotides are TGTGCCAGCAGCTTAAAGGCTGGTCTCGATGAGCAGTTCTTC.

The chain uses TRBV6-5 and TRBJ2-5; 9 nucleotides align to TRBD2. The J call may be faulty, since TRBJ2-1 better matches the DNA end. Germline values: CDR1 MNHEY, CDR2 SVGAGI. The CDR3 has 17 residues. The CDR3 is CASSSTLTSGAYNEQFF. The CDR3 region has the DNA TGTGCCAGCAGTTCCACACTGACTAGCGGAGCATACAATGAGCAGTTCTTC.

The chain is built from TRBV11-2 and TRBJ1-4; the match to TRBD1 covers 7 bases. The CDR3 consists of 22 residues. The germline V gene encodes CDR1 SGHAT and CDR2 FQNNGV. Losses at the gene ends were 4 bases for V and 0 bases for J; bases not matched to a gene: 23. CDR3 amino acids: CASSSFPGTDKNIISTNEKLFF. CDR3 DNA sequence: TGTGCCAGCAGCTCCTTCCCCGGGACAGATAAAAACATAATCTCAACTAATGAAAAACTGTTTTTT.

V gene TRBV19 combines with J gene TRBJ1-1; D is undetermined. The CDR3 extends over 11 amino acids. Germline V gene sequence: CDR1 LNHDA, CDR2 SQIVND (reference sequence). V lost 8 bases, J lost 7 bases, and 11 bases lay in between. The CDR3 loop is CASEDVFEAFF. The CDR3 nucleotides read TGTGCCAGTGAAGACGTCTTTGAAGCTTTCTTT.

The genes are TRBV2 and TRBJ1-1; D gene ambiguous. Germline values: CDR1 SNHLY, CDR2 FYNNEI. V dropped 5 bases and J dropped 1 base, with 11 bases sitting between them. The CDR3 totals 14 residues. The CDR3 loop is CASSPGTENTEAFF. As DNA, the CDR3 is TGTGCCAGCAGTCCGGGTACAGAGAACACTGAAGCTTTCTTT.

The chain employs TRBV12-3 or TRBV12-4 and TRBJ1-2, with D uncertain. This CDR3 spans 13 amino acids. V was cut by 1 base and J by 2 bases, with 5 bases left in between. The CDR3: CASSLEKNYGYTF. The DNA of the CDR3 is TGTGCCAGCAGTTTAGAGAAAAACTATGGCTACACCTTC.

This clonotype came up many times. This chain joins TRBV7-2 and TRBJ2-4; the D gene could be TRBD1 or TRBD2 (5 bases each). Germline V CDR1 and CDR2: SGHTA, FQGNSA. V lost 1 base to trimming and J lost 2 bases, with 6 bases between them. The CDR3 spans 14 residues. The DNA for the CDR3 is TGTGCCAGCAGCTTAGGGGGGTCCAAAAACATTCAGTACTTC. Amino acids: CASSLGGSKNIQYF. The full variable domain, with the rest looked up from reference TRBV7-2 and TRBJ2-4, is GAGVSQSPSNKVTEKGKDVELRCDPISGHTALYWYRQSLGQGLEFLIYFQGNSAPDKSGLPSDRFSAERTGGSVSTLTIQRTQQEDSAVYLCASSLGGSKNIQYFGAGTRLSVL.

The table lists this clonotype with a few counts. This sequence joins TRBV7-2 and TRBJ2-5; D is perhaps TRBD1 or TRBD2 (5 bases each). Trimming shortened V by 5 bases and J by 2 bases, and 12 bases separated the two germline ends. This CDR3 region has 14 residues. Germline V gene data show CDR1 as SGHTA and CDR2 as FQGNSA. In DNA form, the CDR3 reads TGTGCCAGCAGCCTGGGGGTAGAGCAAGAGACCCAGTACTTC. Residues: CASSLGVEQETQYF.

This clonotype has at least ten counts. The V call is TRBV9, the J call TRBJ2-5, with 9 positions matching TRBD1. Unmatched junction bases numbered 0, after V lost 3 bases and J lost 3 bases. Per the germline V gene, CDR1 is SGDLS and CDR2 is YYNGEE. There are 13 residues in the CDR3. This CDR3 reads CASSGDREETQYF. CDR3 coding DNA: TGTGCCAGCAGCGGGGACAGGGAAGAGACCCAGTACTTC.

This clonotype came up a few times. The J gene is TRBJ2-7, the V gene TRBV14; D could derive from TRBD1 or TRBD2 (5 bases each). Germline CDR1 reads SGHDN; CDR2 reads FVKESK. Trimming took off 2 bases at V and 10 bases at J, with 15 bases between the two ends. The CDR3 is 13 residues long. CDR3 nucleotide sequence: TGTGCCAGCAGCCAACTTTTCCGGGACCCTCAGTACTTC. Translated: CASSQLFRDPQYF.